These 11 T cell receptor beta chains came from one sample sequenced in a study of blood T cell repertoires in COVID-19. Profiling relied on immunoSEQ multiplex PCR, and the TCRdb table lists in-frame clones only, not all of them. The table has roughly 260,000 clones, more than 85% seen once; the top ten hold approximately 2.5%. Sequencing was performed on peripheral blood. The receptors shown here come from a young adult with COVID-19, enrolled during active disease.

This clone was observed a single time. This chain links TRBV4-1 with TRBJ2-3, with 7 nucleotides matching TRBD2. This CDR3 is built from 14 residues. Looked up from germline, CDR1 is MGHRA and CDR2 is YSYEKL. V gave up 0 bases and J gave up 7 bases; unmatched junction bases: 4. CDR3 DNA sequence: TGCGCCAGCAGCCAAGAGAGCGGGACGAATACGCAGTATTTT. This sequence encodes CASSQESGTNTQYF.

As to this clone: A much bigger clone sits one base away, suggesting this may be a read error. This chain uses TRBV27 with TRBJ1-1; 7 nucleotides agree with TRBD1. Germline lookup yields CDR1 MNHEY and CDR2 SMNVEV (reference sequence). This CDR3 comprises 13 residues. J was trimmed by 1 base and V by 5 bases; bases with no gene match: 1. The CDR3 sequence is CASSRTGNTEAFF. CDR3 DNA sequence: TGTGCCAGCAGTCGGACAGGGAACACTGAAGCTTTCTTT.

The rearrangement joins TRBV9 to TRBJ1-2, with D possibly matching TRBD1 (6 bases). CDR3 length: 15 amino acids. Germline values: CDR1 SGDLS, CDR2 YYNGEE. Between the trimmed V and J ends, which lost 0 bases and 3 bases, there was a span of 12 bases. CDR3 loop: CASSVETGPDYGYTF. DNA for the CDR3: TGTGCCAGCAGCGTAGAAACAGGGCCTGACTATGGCTACACCTTC.

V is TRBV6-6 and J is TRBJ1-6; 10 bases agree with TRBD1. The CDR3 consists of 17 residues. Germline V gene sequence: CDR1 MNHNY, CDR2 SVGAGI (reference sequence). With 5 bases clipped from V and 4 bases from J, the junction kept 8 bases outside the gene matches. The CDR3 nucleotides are TGTGCCAGCAGTCGACGACAGGGGGCCTTGTATAATTCACCCCTCCACTTT. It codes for CASSRRQGALYNSPLHF.

The DNA for the CDR3 is TGTGCCAGCAGCCAAGAAGCGCTCGTTGACTCCTACGAGCAGTACTTC. Its protein product is CASSQEALVDSYEQYF. The chain couples TRBV3-1 (or the pseudogene TRBV3-2) to TRBJ2-7; D not certain. CDR3 length equals 16 residues. Trimming removed 0 bases from V and 0 bases from J, with 12 bases in between. CDR1 is LGHDT and CDR2 is YNNKEL in the germline V gene (reference sequence).

This CDR3 is CSVDGQGAYEQYF. The CDR3 bases are TGCAGCGTGGACGGACAGGGCGCCTACGAGCAGTACTTC. The J gene is TRBJ2-7, the V gene TRBV29-1; TRBD1 matches at 8 bases. The V gene's germline CDR1 is SQVTM and CDR2 ANQGSEA. CDR3 length: 13 residues. The trim removed 6 bases at V and 2 bases at J, leaving 6 bases unmatched.

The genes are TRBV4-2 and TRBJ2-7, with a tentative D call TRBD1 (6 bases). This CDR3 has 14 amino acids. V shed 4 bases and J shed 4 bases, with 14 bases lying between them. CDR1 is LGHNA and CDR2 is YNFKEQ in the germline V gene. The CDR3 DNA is TGTGCCAGCAGCCCGAGACAGGTCGGATACGAGCAGTACTTC. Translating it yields CASSPRQVGYEQYF.

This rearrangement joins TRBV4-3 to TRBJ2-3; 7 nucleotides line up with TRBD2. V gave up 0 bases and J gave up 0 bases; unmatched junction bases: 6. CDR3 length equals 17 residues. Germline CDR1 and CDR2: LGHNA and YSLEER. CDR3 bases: TGCGCCAGCAGCCAAGACCTAGCGGAGTATAGCACAGATACGCAGTATTTT. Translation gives CASSQDLAEYSTDTQYF.

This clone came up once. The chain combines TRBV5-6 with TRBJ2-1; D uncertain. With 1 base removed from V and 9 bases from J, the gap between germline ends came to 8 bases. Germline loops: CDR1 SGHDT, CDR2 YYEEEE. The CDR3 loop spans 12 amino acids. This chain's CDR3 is CASSLIAGEQFF. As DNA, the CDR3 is TGTGCCAGCAGCTTGATAGCTGGTGAGCAGTTCTTC. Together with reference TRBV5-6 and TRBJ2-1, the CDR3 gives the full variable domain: DAGVTQSPTHLIKTRGQQVTLRCSPKSGHDTVSWYQQALGQGPQFIFQYYEEEERQRGNFPDRFSGHQFPNYSSELNVNALLLGDSALYLCASSLIAGEQFFGPGTRLTVL.

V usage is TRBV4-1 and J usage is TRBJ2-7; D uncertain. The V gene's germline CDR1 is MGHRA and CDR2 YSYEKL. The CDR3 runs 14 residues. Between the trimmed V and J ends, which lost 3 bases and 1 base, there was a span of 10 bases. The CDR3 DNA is TGCGCCAGCAGCCATCGACTTCCATCCTACGAGCAGTACTTC. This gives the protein CASSHRLPSYEQYF.

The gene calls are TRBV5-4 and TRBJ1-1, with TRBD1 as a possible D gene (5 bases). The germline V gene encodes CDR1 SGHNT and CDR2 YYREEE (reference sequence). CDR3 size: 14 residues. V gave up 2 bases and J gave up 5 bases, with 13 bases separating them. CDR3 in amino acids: CASSFGGGVTEAFF. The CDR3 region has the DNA TGTGCCAGCAGCTTTGGGGGAGGGGTGACTGAAGCTTTCTTT.